Listed here is a single TCR beta chain. The antigen is unknown. The source of the sample is a study of cytomegalovirus exposure and HLA in healthy donors. Points from the study as a whole: Some highly shared sequence variants likely arose as a pipeline artifact.

The PCR ran on 60 Vbeta and 13 Jbeta primers. The method was immunoSEQ multiplex PCR; TCRdb's version includes in-frame clones alone and lacks a portion of them. The sample contains under 200,000 clones, roughly 60% of which appear only once. CDR3 length: 15 residues. J gave up 5 bases and V 6 bases, and 12 bases lay outside the gene matches. Germline CDR1 is SGHAT and CDR2 is FQNNGV. The sequenced sample was PBMCs. The rearrangement joins TRBV11-2 to TRBJ2-7, with 8 bases fitting TRBD2. The sequence came from a man aged 40-49 years in good health and CMV-seronegative. The CDR3 coding sequence is TGTGCCAGCAGTCCAACTAGCGGAGAAGGCCACGAGCAGTACTTC. As protein: CASSPTSGEGHEQYF.